These 19 T cell receptor beta chains share one sample of origin, sequenced in a study of blood T cell repertoires in COVID-19. TCRdb's copy holds only in-frame clones and misses some; the assay was immunoSEQ multiplex PCR. The sample shows fewer than 60,000 clones, 75% to 90% of them seen only once. The sequenced sample was peripheral blood. The source of these receptors is a human donor with acute or convalescent COVID-19. The donor label of this sample is uncertain.

This chain uses TRBV28 with TRBJ1-1, with 10 bases identical to TRBD1. V gave up 7 bases and J gave up 10 bases; unmatched junction bases: 12. The length of the CDR3 is 14 residues. CDR1 is MDHEN and CDR2 is SYDVKM in the germline V gene. The CDR3 sequence: CASIRRQGARAAFF. The CDR3 bases are TGTGCCAGCATCCGAAGACAGGGGGCGAGGGCAGCTTTCTTT.

CDR3 coding DNA: TGCAGCGTTGAACTCCCCCCAGGGTTTAATGGCTACACCTTC. Protein sequence: CSVELPPGFNGYTF. This chain joins TRBV29-1 and TRBJ1-2, with D possibly TRBD1 on 5 matching bases. Germline V CDR1 and CDR2: SQVTM, ANQGSEA. The CDR3 is 14 residues long. V was cut by 2 bases and J by 6 bases, with 16 bases left in between.

The chain couples TRBV4-1 to TRBJ1-1; D possibly corresponds to TRBD1 (5 bases). CDR1 MGHRA and CDR2 YSYEKL come from the germline V gene. The length of the CDR3 is 13 residues. V gave up 4 bases and J gave up 10 bases, with 16 bases separating them. The CDR3 DNA sequence: TGCGCCAGCAGCCCTTCCCCCTCGGGGGGAGCTTTCTTT. It encodes CASSPSPSGGAFF.

The rearrangement uses TRBV5-1 and TRBJ2-3; 11 nucleotides line up with TRBD2. The length of the CDR3 is 15 residues. Germline CDR1 is SGHRS and CDR2 is YFSETQ. Trimming cost V 6 bases and J 6 bases; bases outside gene matches: 9. CDR3 coding DNA: TGCGCCAGCACCACTTCCGGGACTAGCGGCGATACGCAGTATTTT. Translating gives CASTTSGTSGDTQYF.

The genes are TRBV2 and TRBJ1-5, with D unclear. This CDR3 region has 13 residues. Germline lookup yields CDR1 SNHLY and CDR2 FYNNEI. Trimming stripped 4 bases from V and 4 bases from J, with 8 bases between. DNA of the CDR3: TGTGCCAGCAGTGCAGAACAGAATCAGCCCCAGCATTTT. Translated: CASSAEQNQPQHF.

This clone came up many times. The gene calls are TRBV12-3 or TRBV12-4 and TRBJ2-7; D gene ambiguous. V lost 5 bases, J lost 0 bases, and 5 bases lay in between. The CDR3 is 12 residues long. This CDR3 reads CASSRSSYEQYF. For the CDR3, the DNA is TGTGCCAGCAGTCGGAGCTCCTACGAGCAGTACTTC.

This clone was seen a few times. The V and J genes are TRBV19 and TRBJ1-5; 9 bases are shared with TRBD1. V dropped 6 bases and J dropped 7; count of bases not matched to a gene: 7. Germline CDR1 LNHDA, CDR2 SQIVND (reference sequence). The CDR3 length is 14 residues. Here the CDR3 reads CASSLTGGGQPQHF. CDR3 sequence (DNA): TGTGCCAGTAGCCTGACAGGGGGAGGCCAGCCCCAGCATTTT.

This sequence joins TRBV5-1 and TRBJ2-5, with TRBD1 identical over 9 bases. The CDR3 is 16 amino acids. In germline, CDR1 is SGHRS, CDR2 YFSETQ. With V trimmed by 3 bases and J by 5 bases, 11 bases remained unmatched. CDR3 sequence reads: CASSYVGTGTEETQYF. DNA for the CDR3: TGCGCCAGCAGCTATGTGGGGACAGGGACGGAGGAGACCCAGTACTTC.

This chain uses TRBV9 with TRBJ2-5; no definite D call. The CDR3 extends over 13 amino acids. V was trimmed by 0 bases and J by 4 bases, leaving 7 bases between them. Germline assignment: CDR1 SGDLS and CDR2 YYNGEE. The DNA for the CDR3 is TGTGCCAGCAGCGTAGGCACCAGAGAGACCCAGTACTTC. Encoded protein: CASSVGTRETQYF.

This chain links TRBV5-4 with TRBJ1-1; tentatively, D is TRBD1 (5 bases). Trimming cost V 4 bases and J 0 bases, with 13 bases left between them. CDR3 length equals 15 residues. Germline values: CDR1 SGHNT, CDR2 YYREEE (reference sequence). CDR3 residues: CASSQPGNMNTEAFF. The CDR3 DNA is TGTGCCAGCAGCCAACCAGGGAATATGAACACTGAAGCTTTCTTT.

The chain links TRBV20-1 to TRBJ1-1, with TRBD1 as a possible D gene (6 bases). There are 11 residues in the CDR3. CDR1 is DFQATT and CDR2 is SNEGSKA in the germline V gene (reference sequence). V was shortened by 5 bases and J by 9 bases, with 13 bases between the two germline ends. The CDR3 nucleotides are TGCAGTGCTTGGGGGCCCGGGAAAGCTTTCTTT. Protein sequence: CSAWGPGKAFF.

The chain carries TRBV28 and TRBJ2-1; TRBD2 aligns across 8 bases. The germline V gene has CDR1 MDHEN and CDR2 SYDVKM. The CDR3 covers 13 residues. Trimming took 10 bases from V and 5 from J; bases not matched to a gene: 7. CDR3 amino acids: CATQREYHNEQFF. DNA for the CDR3: TGTGCCACCCAGCGGGAGTATCACAATGAGCAGTTCTTC.

The V call is TRBV2, the J call TRBJ2-7; D is uncertain. V was cut by 2 bases and J by 9 bases, with 14 bases left in between. Germline CDR1 is SNHLY and CDR2 is FYNNEI. The CDR3 runs 13 residues. DNA for the CDR3: TGTGCCAGCAGTGAATCAAGCTCTCCGAGGCAGTACTTC. It yields the protein CASSESSSPRQYF. The full variable domain, its missing parts supplied by reference TRBV2 and TRBJ2-7, is EPEVTQTPSHQVTQMGQEVILRCVPISNHLYFYWYRQILGQKVEFLVSFYNNEISEKSEIFDDQFSVERPDGSNFTLKIRSTKLEDSAMYFCASSESSSPRQYFGPGTRLTVT.

This clone has just a few counts. This sequence joins TRBV5-1 and TRBJ2-1; 10 nucleotides line up with TRBD1. In germline, CDR1 is SGHRS, CDR2 YFSETQ. The ends lost 3 bases at V and 3 bases at J; junction bases unmatched: 3. There are 15 residues in the CDR3. CDR3 in amino acids: CASSSTGGNYNEQFF. The DNA for the CDR3 is TGCGCCAGCAGCTCGACAGGGGGCAACTACAATGAGCAGTTCTTC.

The chain recombines TRBV7-9 with TRBJ2-1; D might be TRBD2 (5 bases). Deletions cut 3 bases from V and 8 bases from J, with 11 bases between. Germline assignment: CDR1 SEHNR and CDR2 FQNEAQ (reference sequence). The CDR3 consists of 13 residues. CDR3 in DNA: TGTGCCAGCAGCTTTTCACGGGGAGATGAGCAGTTCTTC. Residues: CASSFSRGDEQFF.

The chain carries TRBV3-1 (or the pseudogene TRBV3-2) and TRBJ1-6; TRBD1 matches at 7 bases. Trimming removed 2 bases from V and 14 bases from J; junction bases left unmatched: 9. From germline, CDR1 is LGHDT and CDR2 YNNKEL (reference sequence). CDR3 length equals 14 residues. The CDR3 region has the DNA TGTGCCAGCAGCCAACGTGGACAGGTAGTAACCCTCCACTTT. Its translation: CASSQRGQVVTLHF.

This clone was counted once. The V gene is TRBV7-3, the J gene TRBJ2-1; TRBD2 matches 10 bases. This CDR3 is 15 amino acids long. V trimming: 8 bases; J trimming: 5 bases; junction bases outside the gene matches: 9. Germline V gene lookup returns CDR1 SGHTA and CDR2 FQGTGA. The chain's CDR3 is CASRQGLAPDNEQFF. The CDR3 DNA is TGTGCCAGCCGCCAGGGACTAGCGCCAGACAATGAGCAGTTCTTC.

The chain employs TRBV25-1 and TRBJ2-1; tentative D call: TRBD1 (6 bases). V was clipped by 3 bases and J by 4 bases, with 16 bases between them. Looked up from germline, CDR1 is MGHDK and CDR2 is SYGVNS. This CDR3 spans 16 amino acids. The chain's CDR3 is CASSEGRLGGYNEQFF. The DNA for the CDR3 is TGTGCCAGCAGTGAGGGCCGGTTAGGGGGTTACAATGAGCAGTTCTTC.

The gene calls are TRBV6-2 or TRBV6-3 and TRBJ1-5, with a weak D call TRBD1 (6 bases). The CDR3 has 18 amino acids. Germline V lookup: CDR1 MNHEY, CDR2 SVGEGT. V lost 2 bases and J lost 4, with 21 bases in between. The CDR3 protein is CASSYGRIDRSQNQPQHF. Here the CDR3 DNA reads TGTGCCAGCAGTTACGGAAGAATTGACAGGTCCCAAAATCAGCCCCAGCATTTT.